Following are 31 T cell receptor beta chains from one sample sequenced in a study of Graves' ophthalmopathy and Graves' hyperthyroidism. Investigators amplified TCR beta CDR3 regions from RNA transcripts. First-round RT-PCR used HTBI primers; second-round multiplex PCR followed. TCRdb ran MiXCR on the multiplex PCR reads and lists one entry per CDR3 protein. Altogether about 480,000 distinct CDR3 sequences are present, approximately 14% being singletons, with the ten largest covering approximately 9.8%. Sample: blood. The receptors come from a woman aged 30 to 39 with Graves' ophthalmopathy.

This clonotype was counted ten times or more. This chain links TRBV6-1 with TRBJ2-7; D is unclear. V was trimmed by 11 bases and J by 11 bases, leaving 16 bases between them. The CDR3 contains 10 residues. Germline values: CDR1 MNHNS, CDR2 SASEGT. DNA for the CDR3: TGTGCCTCGCCGGGCCCCGCGGAGTACTTC. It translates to CASPGPAEYF.

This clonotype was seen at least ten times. DNA for the CDR3: TGTGCCAGCAGTTTAAGGGTCAACTCGGAGCAGTACTTC. Translating it yields CASSLRVNSEQYF. The chain carries TRBV28 and TRBJ2-7; D remains ambiguous. The CDR3 extends over 13 amino acids. Germline V CDR1 and CDR2: MDHEN, SYDVKM. Trimming took off 2 bases at V and 7 bases at J, with 12 bases between the two ends.

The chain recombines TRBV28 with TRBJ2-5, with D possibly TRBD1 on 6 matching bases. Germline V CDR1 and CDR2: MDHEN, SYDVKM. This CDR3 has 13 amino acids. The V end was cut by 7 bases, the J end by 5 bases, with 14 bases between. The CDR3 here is CASNFPGDETQYF. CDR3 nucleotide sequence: TGTGCCAGCAACTTTCCAGGGGACGAGACCCAGTACTTC.

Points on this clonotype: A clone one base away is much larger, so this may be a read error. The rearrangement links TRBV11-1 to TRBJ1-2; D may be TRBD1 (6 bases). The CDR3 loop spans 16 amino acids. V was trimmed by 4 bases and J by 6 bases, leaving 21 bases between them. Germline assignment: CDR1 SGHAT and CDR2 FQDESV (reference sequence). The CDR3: CASSSLGGLTNHGYTF. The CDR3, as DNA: TGTGCCAGCAGCTCGTTGGGGGGGCTTACAAACCATGGCTACACCTTC.

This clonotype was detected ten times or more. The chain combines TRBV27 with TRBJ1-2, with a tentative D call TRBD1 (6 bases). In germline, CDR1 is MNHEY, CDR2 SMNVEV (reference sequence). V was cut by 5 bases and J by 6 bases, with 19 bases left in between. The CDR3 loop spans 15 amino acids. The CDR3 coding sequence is TGTGCCAGCAGTCTCAATAGACAGGTGCTTAATGGCTACACCTTC. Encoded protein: CASSLNRQVLNGYTF.

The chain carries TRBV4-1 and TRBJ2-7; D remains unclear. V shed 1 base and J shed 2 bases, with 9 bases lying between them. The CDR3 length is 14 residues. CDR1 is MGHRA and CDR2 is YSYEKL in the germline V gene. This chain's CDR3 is CASSQVVGAYEQYF. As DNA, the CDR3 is TGCGCCAGCAGCCAAGTGGTCGGAGCCTACGAGCAGTACTTC.

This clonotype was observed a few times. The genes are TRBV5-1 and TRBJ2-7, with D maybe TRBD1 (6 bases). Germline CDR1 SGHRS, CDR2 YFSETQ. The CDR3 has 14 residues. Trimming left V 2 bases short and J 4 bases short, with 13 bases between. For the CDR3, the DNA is TGCGCCAGCAGCTTAGGGGGAGCGGTTTACGAGCAGTACTTC. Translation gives CASSLGGAVYEQYF. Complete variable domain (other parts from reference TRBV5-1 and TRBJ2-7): KAGVTQTPRYLIKTRGQQVTLSCSPISGHRSVSWYQQTPGQGLQFLFEYFSETQRNKGNFPGRFSGRQFSNSRSEMNVSTLELGDSALYLCASSLGGAVYEQYFGPGTRLTVT.

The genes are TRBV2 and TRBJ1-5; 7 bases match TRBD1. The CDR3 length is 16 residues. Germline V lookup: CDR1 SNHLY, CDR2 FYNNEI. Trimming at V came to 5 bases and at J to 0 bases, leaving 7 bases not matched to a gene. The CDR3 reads CASSRGTAVSNQPQHF. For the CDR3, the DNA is TGTGCCAGCAGTCGAGGGACAGCCGTTAGCAATCAGCCCCAGCATTTT.

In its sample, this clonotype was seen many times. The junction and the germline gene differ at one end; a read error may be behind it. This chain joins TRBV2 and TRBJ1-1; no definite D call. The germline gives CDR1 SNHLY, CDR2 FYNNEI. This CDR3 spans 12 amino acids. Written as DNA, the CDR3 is TGTGCCAGCAGAGAAGACACCACTGAAGCTTTCTTT. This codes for CASREDTTEAFF.

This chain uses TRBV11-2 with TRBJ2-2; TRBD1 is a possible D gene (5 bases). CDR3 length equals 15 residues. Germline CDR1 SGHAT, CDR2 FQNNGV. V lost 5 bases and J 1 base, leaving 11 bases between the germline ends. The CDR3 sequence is CASSQFQGNTGELFF. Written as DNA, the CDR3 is TGTGCCAGCAGCCAGTTTCAGGGGAACACCGGGGAGCTGTTTTTT.

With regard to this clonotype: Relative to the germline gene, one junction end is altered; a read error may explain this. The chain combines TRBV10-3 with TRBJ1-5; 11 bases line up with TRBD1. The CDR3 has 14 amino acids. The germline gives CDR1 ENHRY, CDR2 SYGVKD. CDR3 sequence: CAISEGTGGQPQQF. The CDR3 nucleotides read TGTGCCATCAGTGAGGGGACAGGGGGGCAGCCCCAGCAGTTT.

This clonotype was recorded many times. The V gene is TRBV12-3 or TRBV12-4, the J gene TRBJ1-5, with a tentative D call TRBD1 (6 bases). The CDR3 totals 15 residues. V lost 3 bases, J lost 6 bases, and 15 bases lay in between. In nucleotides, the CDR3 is TGTGCCAGCAGTTTCCCACAGGGACGGAGTCAGCCCCAGCATTTT. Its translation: CASSFPQGRSQPQHF.

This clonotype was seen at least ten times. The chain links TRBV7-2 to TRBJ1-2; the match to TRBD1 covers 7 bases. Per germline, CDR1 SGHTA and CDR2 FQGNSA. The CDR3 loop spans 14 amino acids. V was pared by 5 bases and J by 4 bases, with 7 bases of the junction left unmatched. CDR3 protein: CASSPGQRIYGYTF. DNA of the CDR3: TGTGCCAGCAGCCCGGGACAGCGGATCTATGGCTACACCTTC.

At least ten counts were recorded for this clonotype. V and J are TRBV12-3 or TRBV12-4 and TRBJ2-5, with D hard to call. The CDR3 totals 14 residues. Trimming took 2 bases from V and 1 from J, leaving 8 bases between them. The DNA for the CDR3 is TGTGCCAGCAGTTTATCAGTTGTCCAAGAGACCCAGTACTTC. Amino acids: CASSLSVVQETQYF.

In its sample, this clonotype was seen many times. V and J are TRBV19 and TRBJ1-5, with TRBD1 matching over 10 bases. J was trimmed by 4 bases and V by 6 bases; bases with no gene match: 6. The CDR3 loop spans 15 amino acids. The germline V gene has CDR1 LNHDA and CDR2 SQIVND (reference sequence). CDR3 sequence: CASRGRQGANQPQHF. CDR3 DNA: TGTGCCAGTAGGGGCCGACAGGGGGCGAATCAGCCCCAGCATTTT.

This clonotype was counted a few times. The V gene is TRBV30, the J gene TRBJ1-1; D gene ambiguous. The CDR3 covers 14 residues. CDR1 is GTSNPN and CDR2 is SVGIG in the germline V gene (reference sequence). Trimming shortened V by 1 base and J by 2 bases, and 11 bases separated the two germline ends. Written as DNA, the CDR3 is TGTGCCTGGAGTGCCACGACGTTAAACACTGAAGCTTTCTTT. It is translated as CAWSATTLNTEAFF.

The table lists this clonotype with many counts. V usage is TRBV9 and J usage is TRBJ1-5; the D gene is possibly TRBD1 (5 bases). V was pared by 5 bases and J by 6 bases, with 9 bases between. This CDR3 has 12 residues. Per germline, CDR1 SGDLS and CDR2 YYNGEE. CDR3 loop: CASSGGGQPQHF. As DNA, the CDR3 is TGTGCCAGCAGTGGGGGGGGTCAGCCCCAGCATTTT. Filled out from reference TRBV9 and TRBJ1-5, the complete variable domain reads DSGVTQTPKHLITATGQRVTLRCSPRSGDLSVYWYQQSLDQGLQFLIQYYNGEERAKGNILERFSAQQFPDLHSELNLSSLELGDSALYFCASSGGGQPQHFGDGTRLSIL.

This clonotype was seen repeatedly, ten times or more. CDR3 DNA sequence: TGCAGCGAAACGAATTGGACCTCCATCGAGAGGGACGAGCAGTACTTC. It specifies CSETNWTSIERDEQYF. This chain uses TRBV29-1 with TRBJ2-7, with D possibly being TRBD2 (5 bases). Germline V gene data show CDR1 as SQVTM and CDR2 as ANQGSEA. The CDR3 runs 16 residues. Trimming pared 7 bases from V and 5 bases from J, leaving 27 bases between.

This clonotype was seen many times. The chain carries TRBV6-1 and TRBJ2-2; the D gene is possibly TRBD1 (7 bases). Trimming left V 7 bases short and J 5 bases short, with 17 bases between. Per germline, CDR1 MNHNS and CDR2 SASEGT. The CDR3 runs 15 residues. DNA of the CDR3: TGTGCCAGCATCTTCGGAGGGGGCGAAACCGGGGAGCTGTTTTTT. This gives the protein CASIFGGGETGELFF.

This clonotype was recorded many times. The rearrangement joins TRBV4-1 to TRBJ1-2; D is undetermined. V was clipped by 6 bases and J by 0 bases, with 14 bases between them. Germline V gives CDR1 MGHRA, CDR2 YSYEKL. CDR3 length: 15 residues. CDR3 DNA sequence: TGCGCCAGCAGAGAAGGGTCCAGGACTAACTATGGCTACACCTTC. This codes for CASREGSRTNYGYTF.

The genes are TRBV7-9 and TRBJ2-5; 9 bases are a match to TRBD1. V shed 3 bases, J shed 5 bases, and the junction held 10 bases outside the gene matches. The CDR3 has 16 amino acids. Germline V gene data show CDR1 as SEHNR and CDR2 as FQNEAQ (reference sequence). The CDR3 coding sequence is TGTGCCAGCAGCTTCCTAGAAACAGGGGGCCCGGAGACCCAGTACTTC. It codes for CASSFLETGGPETQYF.

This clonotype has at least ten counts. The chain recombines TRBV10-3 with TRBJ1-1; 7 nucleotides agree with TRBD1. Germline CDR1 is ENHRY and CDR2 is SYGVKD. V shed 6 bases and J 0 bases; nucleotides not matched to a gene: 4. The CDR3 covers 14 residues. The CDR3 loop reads CAIRGTAMNTEAFF. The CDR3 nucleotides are TGTGCCATCAGGGGGACAGCCATGAACACTGAAGCTTTCTTT.

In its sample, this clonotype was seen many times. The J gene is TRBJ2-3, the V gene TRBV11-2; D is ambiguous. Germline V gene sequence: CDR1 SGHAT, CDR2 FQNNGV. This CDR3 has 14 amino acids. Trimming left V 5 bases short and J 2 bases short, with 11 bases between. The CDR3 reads CASSPLRVTDTQYF. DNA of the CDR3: TGTGCCAGCAGCCCACTTCGGGTCACAGATACGCAGTATTTT.

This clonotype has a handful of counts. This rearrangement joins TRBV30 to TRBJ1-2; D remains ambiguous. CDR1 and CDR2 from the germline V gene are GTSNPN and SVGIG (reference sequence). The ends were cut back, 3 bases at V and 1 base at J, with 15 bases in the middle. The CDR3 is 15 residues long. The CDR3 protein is CAWSKRRVLNYGYTF. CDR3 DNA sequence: TGTGCCTGGAGCAAACGCCGTGTCCTTAACTATGGCTACACCTTC.

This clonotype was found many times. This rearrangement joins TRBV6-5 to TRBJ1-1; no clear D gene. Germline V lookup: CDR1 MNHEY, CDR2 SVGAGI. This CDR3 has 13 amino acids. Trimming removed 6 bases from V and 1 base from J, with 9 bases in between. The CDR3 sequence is CASRGVGNTEAFF. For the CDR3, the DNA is TGTGCCAGCAGGGGCGTTGGGAACACTGAAGCTTTCTTT.

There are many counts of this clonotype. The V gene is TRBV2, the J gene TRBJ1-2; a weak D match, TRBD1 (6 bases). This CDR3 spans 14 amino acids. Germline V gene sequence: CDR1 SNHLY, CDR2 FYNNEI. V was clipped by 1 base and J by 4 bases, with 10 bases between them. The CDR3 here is CASSEGRGGYGYTF. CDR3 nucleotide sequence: TGTGCCAGCAGTGAAGGCAGGGGAGGCTATGGCTACACCTTC.

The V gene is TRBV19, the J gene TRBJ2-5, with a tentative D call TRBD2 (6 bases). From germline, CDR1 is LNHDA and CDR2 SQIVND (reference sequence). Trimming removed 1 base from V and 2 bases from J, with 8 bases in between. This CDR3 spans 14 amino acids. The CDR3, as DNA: TGTGCCAGTAGTATAGCGGGAGTACAAGAGACCCAGTACTTC. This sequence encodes CASSIAGVQETQYF.

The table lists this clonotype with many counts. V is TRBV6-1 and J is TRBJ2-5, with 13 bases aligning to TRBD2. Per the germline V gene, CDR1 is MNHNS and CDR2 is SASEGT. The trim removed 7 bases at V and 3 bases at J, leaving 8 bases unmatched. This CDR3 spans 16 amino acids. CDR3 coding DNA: TGTGCCAGCACCGGACTAGCGGGAGTATTGAAAGAGACCCAGTACTTC. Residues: CASTGLAGVLKETQYF.

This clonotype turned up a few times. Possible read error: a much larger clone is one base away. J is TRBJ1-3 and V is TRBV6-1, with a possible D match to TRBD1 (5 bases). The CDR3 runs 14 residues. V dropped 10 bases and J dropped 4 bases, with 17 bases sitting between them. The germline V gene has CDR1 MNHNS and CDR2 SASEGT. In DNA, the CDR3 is TGTGCCAACAGGAAAGAGGGGTTCGGAAACACCATATATTTT. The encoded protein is CANRKEGFGNTIYF.

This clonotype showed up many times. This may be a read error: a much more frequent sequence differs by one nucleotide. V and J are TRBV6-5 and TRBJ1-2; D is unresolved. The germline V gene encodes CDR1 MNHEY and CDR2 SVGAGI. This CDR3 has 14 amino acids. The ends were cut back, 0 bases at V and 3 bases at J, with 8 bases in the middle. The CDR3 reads CASSYSAAHYGYTF. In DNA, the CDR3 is TGTGCCAGCAGTTACTCGGCAGCCCACTATGGCTACACCTTC.

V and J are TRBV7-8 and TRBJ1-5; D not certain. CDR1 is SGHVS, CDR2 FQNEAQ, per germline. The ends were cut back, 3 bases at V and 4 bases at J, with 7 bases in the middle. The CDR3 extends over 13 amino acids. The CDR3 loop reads CASSFTANQPQHF. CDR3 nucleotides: TGTGCCAGCAGCTTTACAGCGAATCAGCCCCAGCATTTT.